This T cell receptor beta chain was retrieved from a study of identical twins. CDR3 length: 16 amino acids. Trimming took 2 bases from V and 11 from J; bases not matched to a gene: 15. In germline, CDR1 is SGHAT, CDR2 FQDESV (reference sequence). General observations from the study: Out-of-frame alpha sequences shared by twins were enriched for low generation probability.

Healthy Caucasians were all of the donors. Note on this clonotype: Its antigen is unknown.

Carrying unique molecular identifiers, the cDNA also gained a universal primer site through template switching. TCRdb re-analysed the 5' RACE reads in MiXCR, keeping a single row per CDR3 protein. The sample records around 1.7 million distinct CDR3 sequences, about 32% being singletons. J is TRBJ2-5 and V is TRBV11-1; TRBD1 matches 9 bases. The clonotype originates from a newborn girl in good health. Sequencing was carried out using cord blood. The CDR3: CASSLRDRVDYNEQYF. In DNA form, the CDR3 reads TGTGCCAGCAGCTTAAGGGACAGGGTGGACTACAATGAGCAGTACTTC.